Each of the 26 T cell receptor beta chains below was sequenced from the same sample in a study of shared clonotypes between healthy human individuals. Repertoires were generated with immunoSEQ multiplex PCR, while TCRdb's copy carries only in-frame clones and drops some. This table holds hundreds of thousands of clones, about 95% found once. The specimen was naive CD4+ T cells sorted from blood. Noted subset: CD45RA+ positively selected. The receptor set was obtained from a woman in her twenties or thirties in good health.

The chain combines TRBV23-1 with TRBJ2-3; 11 nucleotides match TRBD2. TRBV23-1 is an ORF, with its function uncertain. This CDR3 is 17 amino acids long. The V segment lost 0 bases and the J segment 6 bases; nucleotides outside the gene matches: 8. Here the CDR3 DNA reads TGCGCCAGCAGTCAATCGATGCTAGCGGGAGGATGGGATACGCAGTATTTT. Its protein product is CASSQSMLAGGWDTQYF.

This rearrangement joins TRBV4-1 to TRBJ2-2; D tentatively reads TRBD1 or TRBD2 (5 bases each). V lost 4 bases to trimming and J lost 4 bases, with 10 bases between them. The CDR3 length is 14 residues. The germline CDR1 and CDR2 sequences are MGHRA and YSYEKL. The CDR3 nucleotides are TGCGCCAGCAGCCCACCTGGGGGCACCGGGGAGCTGTTTTTT. This gives the protein CASSPPGGTGELFF.

The rearrangement uses TRBV27 and TRBJ2-1; TRBD2 aligns across 10 bases. The CDR3 has 20 residues. The V gene end was trimmed by 3 bases and the J gene end by 2 bases; junction bases not matched to a gene: 16. Germline CDR1 reads MNHEY; CDR2 reads SMNVEV (reference sequence). In DNA, the CDR3 is TGTGCCAGCAGTTTCTTCCCCTACCGGGTAGCGGGAGGTCCCTACAATGAGCAGTTCTTC. It is translated as CASSFFPYRVAGGPYNEQFF.

V gene TRBV11-2 combines with J gene TRBJ2-5; TRBD1 matches at 8 bases. There are 15 residues in the CDR3. Germline V gives CDR1 SGHAT, CDR2 FQNNGV. After removal of 2 bases from V and 7 bases from J, the junction contained 9 bases not matched to a gene. The DNA of the CDR3 is TGTGCCAGCAGCTTACAGCCAGGGGGCTCTGGGACCCAGTACTTC. It translates to CASSLQPGGSGTQYF.

The CDR3 protein is CASRSRRLAGGPLHEQFF. DNA for the CDR3: TGTGCCAGCAGATCGAGACGGTTAGCGGGAGGGCCTCTCCATGAGCAGTTCTTC. This sequence joins TRBV28 and TRBJ2-1; 11 nucleotides line up with TRBD2. The CDR3 consists of 18 residues. Trimming cost V 6 bases and J 8 bases; bases outside gene matches: 18. Germline lookup yields CDR1 MDHEN and CDR2 SYDVKM.

This clone was observed a single time. The rearrangement joins TRBV10-2 to TRBJ1-4; 9 bases fit TRBD1. CDR3 length: 14 residues. CDR1 is WSHSY, CDR2 SAAADI, per germline. V shed 3 bases and J 8 bases; nucleotides not matched to a gene: 4. CDR3 residues: CASSDGTGSEKLFF. The CDR3 nucleotides are TGCGCCAGCAGTGACGGGACAGGGAGCGAAAAACTGTTTTTT.

This clone was counted a single time. The V gene is TRBV11-2, the J gene TRBJ1-2; 10 bases agree with TRBD1. J lost 6 bases, V lost 5 bases, and 6 bases had no gene match. The CDR3 extends over 14 amino acids. Per germline, CDR1 SGHAT and CDR2 FQNNGV. The CDR3: CASSRGTGADGYTF. For the CDR3, the DNA is TGTGCCAGCAGCCGGGGGACAGGGGCGGATGGCTACACCTTC.

The rearrangement joins TRBV6-5 to TRBJ2-1; the D gene is possibly TRBD2 (6 bases). The germline V gene has CDR1 MNHEY and CDR2 SVGAGI. The CDR3 consists of 15 residues. The V end was cut by 6 bases, the J end by 1 base, with 13 bases between. The DNA of the CDR3 is TGTGCCAGCAGCTCCCGGGACTCGTCCTACAATGAGCAGTTCTTC. Translating it yields CASSSRDSSYNEQFF.

This chain links TRBV11-1 with TRBJ2-3, with D perhaps TRBD1 or TRBD2 (6 bases each). Germline CDR1 is SGHAT and CDR2 is FQDESV (reference sequence). V lost 6 bases and J 2 bases, leaving 15 bases between the germline ends. The CDR3 totals 15 residues. The CDR3 nucleotides are TGTGCCAGCAGGGGGGGCGGGCCCTTCACAGATACGCAGTATTTT. This codes for CASRGGGPFTDTQYF.

The count of this clone is one. The chain employs TRBV2 and TRBJ2-5, with 8 bases that match TRBD2. Germline values: CDR1 SNHLY, CDR2 FYNNEI. CDR3 length: 15 amino acids. V shed 8 bases and J 3 bases; nucleotides not matched to a gene: 11. In DNA, the CDR3 is TGTGCCAGCTTGCTTAGCGGGGCGAGGGAAGAGACCCAGTACTTC. It specifies CASLLSGAREETQYF.

The V gene is TRBV27, the J gene TRBJ2-7, with a tentative D call TRBD1 (6 bases). The V and J ends lost 4 bases and 6 bases respectively, with 16 bases between them. The CDR3 sequence is 14 residues long. CDR1 is MNHEY and CDR2 is SMNVEV in the germline V gene (reference sequence). DNA for the CDR3: TGTGCCAGCAGTTCCGGGACACGACCCTCCGAGCAGTACTTC. Translated, it gives CASSSGTRPSEQYF.

V and J are TRBV28 and TRBJ2-7; TRBD2 matches 7 bases. The V gene's germline CDR1 is MDHEN and CDR2 SYDVKM. V lost 3 bases to trimming and J lost 1 base; unmatched junction nucleotides: 3. The CDR3 contains 14 residues. CDR3 sequence (DNA): TGTGCCAGCAGTTTTTCGGGGGGATCCTACGAGCAGTACTTC. Amino acid sequence: CASSFSGGSYEQYF.

The chain recombines TRBV15 with TRBJ1-3; D perhaps matches TRBD1 (5 bases). Between the trimmed V and J ends, which lost 0 bases and 0 bases, there was a span of 12 bases. Germline V lookup: CDR1 LNHNV, CDR2 YYDKDF (reference sequence). This CDR3 spans 17 amino acids. CDR3 residues: CATSRDPPGTSGNTIYF. Here the CDR3 DNA reads TGTGCCACCAGCAGAGATCCCCCCGGGACCTCTGGAAACACCATATATTTT. Filled out from reference TRBV15 and TRBJ1-3, the complete variable domain reads DAMVIQNPRYQVTQFGKPVTLSCSQTLNHNVMYWYQQKSSQAPKLLFHYYDKDFNNEADTPDNFQSRRPNTSFCFLDIRSPGLGDTAMYLCATSRDPPGTSGNTIYFGEGSWLTVV.

This sequence joins TRBV27 and TRBJ1-5, with D possibly being TRBD1 (6 bases). CDR1 is MNHEY and CDR2 is SMNVEV in the germline V gene (reference sequence). The V end lost 6 bases, the J end lost 0 bases, and 18 bases lay between the germline ends. CDR3 size: 17 residues. The CDR3 loop reads CASSPGHSAYSNQPQHF. DNA of the CDR3: TGTGCCAGCAGCCCGGGACACTCGGCGTATAGCAATCAGCCCCAGCATTTT.

This clone has a single count. This rearrangement joins TRBV5-6 to TRBJ2-7, with 12 positions matching TRBD1. The CDR3 runs to 15 residues. From germline, CDR1 is SGHDT and CDR2 YYEEEE. Trimming took 4 bases from V and 5 from J; bases not matched to a gene: 7. CDR3 loop: CASSTLGQGADEQYF. CDR3 bases: TGTGCCAGCAGCACTCTGGGACAGGGGGCAGACGAGCAGTACTTC.

The chain combines TRBV11-2 with TRBJ1-1, with TRBD1 as a possible D gene (5 bases). V shed 5 bases and J shed 1 base, with 8 bases lying between them. The CDR3 runs 13 residues. Germline loops: CDR1 SGHAT, CDR2 FQNNGV. This chain's CDR3 is CASSPTANTEAFF. The CDR3 coding sequence is TGTGCCAGCAGCCCGACAGCGAACACTGAAGCTTTCTTT.

The chain is built from TRBV4-1 and TRBJ2-3; maybe TRBD2 (6 bases). This CDR3 contains 17 residues. V dropped 3 bases and J dropped 3 bases, with 19 bases sitting between them. Germline loops: CDR1 MGHRA, CDR2 YSYEKL. CDR3 residues: CASSQDDWRDWTDTQYF. The CDR3 nucleotides read TGCGCCAGCAGCCAGGACGACTGGCGGGACTGGACAGATACGCAGTATTTT.

The J gene is TRBJ2-1, the V gene TRBV2; TRBD2 matches at 8 bases. With 7 bases clipped from V and 4 bases from J, the junction kept 18 bases outside the gene matches. Per germline, CDR1 SNHLY and CDR2 FYNNEI. The CDR3 has 18 residues. The CDR3 spells CASNGELAVLPDYNEQFF. The DNA of the CDR3 is TGTGCCAGCAATGGAGAACTAGCGGTACTACCTGATTACAATGAGCAGTTCTTC. The entire variable domain, with the rest obtained from reference TRBV2 and TRBJ2-1, is as follows: EPEVTQTPSHQVTQMGQEVILRCVPISNHLYFYWYRQILGQKVEFLVSFYNNEISEKSEIFDDQFSVERPDGSNFTLKIRSTKLEDSAMYFCASNGELAVLPDYNEQFFGPGTRLTVL.

The gene calls are TRBV28 and TRBJ2-5; the match to TRBD1 covers 7 bases. The J call may be wrong; the DNA end is better matched by TRBJ2-7. This CDR3 region has 15 residues. The V gene's germline CDR1 is MDHEN and CDR2 SYDVKM. The CDR3 region is CASSFGPNRGHEQYF. The CDR3 region has the DNA TGTGCCAGCAGTTTCGGCCCGAACAGGGGCCACGAGCAGTACTTC.

The chain employs TRBV7-9 and TRBJ2-1, with a possible D match to TRBD2 (6 bases). The CDR3 covers 16 residues. V lost 3 bases to trimming and J lost 0 bases, with 12 bases between them. Germline V lookup: CDR1 SEHNR, CDR2 FQNEAQ (reference sequence). Here the CDR3 reads CASSFLPGSSYNEQFF. CDR3 DNA sequence: TGTGCCAGCAGCTTTCTTCCCGGGAGCTCCTACAATGAGCAGTTCTTC.

Comments on this clone: At the DNA level, this CDR3 is encoded by other sequences in the same sample as well. The rearrangement links TRBV27 to TRBJ2-3, with a tentative D call TRBD1 (5 bases). The CDR3 consists of 13 residues. The V gene's germline CDR1 is MNHEY and CDR2 SMNVEV (reference sequence). V was clipped by 6 bases and J by 0 bases, with 7 bases between them. The CDR3 nucleotides read TGTGCCAGCAGCAGACAGAGCACAGATACGCAGTATTTT. It specifies CASSRQSTDTQYF.

This clone was detected once. V and J are TRBV6-5 and TRBJ1-6; 8 bases line up with TRBD1. From germline, CDR1 is MNHEY and CDR2 SVGAGI. J was trimmed by 10 bases and V by 5 bases; bases with no gene match: 4. The CDR3 has 13 residues. The CDR3 DNA is TGTGCCAGCAGTCGACAGGGGAGCTCACCCCTCCACTTT. Translation: CASSRQGSSPLHF.

The chain carries TRBV9 and TRBJ2-5; D may be TRBD2 (6 bases). V was shortened by 0 bases and J by 4 bases, with 16 bases between the two germline ends. The germline CDR1 and CDR2 sequences are SGDLS and YYNGEE. The CDR3 covers 16 residues. The CDR3 DNA follows: TGTGCCAGCAGCGTAGGATCATGGACTAACTCAGAGACCCAGTACTTC. Translated: CASSVGSWTNSETQYF.

The V gene is TRBV9, the J gene TRBJ2-1; 14 positions match TRBD2. Germline CDR1 is SGDLS and CDR2 is YYNGEE. The ends lost 4 bases at V and 7 bases at J; junction bases unmatched: 10. The CDR3 is 17 amino acids. The CDR3 is CASSPETSGRALNEQFF. CDR3 nucleotide sequence: TGTGCCAGCAGCCCAGAGACTAGCGGGAGGGCGTTGAATGAGCAGTTCTTC.

Notes on this clone: The sample carries other DNA sequences with the same CDR3. The chain recombines TRBV6-5 with TRBJ1-2; 7 positions agree with TRBD1. The CDR3 sequence is 13 residues long. The junction had 3 bases not matched to a gene; V was cut back by 0 bases and J by 8 bases. The germline V gene has CDR1 MNHEY and CDR2 SVGAGI. Written as DNA, the CDR3 is TGTGCCAGCAGTTACTCGACAGGGAGCGGCTACACCTTC. Protein sequence: CASSYSTGSGYTF.

The chain combines TRBV28 with TRBJ2-1; 7 bases map to TRBD1. V shed 5 bases and J 6 bases; nucleotides not matched to a gene: 4. The CDR3 loop spans 13 amino acids. Germline CDR1 is MDHEN and CDR2 is SYDVKM. CDR3 in amino acids: CASSRQGGNEQFF. In nucleotides, the CDR3 is TGTGCCAGCAGTCGACAGGGCGGCAATGAGCAGTTCTTC. Full variable domain (outside the CDR3, taken from reference TRBV28 and TRBJ2-1): DVKVTQSSRYLVKRTGEKVFLECVQDMDHENMFWYRQDPGLGLRLIYFSYDVKMKEKGDIPEGYSVSREKKERFSLILESASTNQTSMYLCASSRQGGNEQFFGPGTRLTVL.